This is a list of T cell receptor beta chains from one sample in a study of molecular identifiers for immune sequencing clone quantification. TCRdb analysed the PCR reads with MiXCR anew, one entry per CDR3 protein. The data hold approximately 550,000 distinct CDR3 sequences, with about a fifth observed a single time. Material: naive CD8+ T cells from blood, with Jurkat cell RNA spiked in. The receptor source for this set is a human donor in good health. Some libraries in this study had Jurkat cell RNA spiked in. Each CDR3 is given without its conserved first and last residue. The order of the fields is V gene, J gene, clone size, CDR3 protein. Clone size appears in some rows only: once, few, many, or a class for an expanded clone.

>TRBV7-9|TRBJ2-7|.
AGEGRESYEQY
>TRBV3-1|TRBJ1-3|few
ASSTAGENTIY
>TRBV25-1|TRBJ2-5|many
ASSAIGRRETQY
>TRBV20-1|TRBJ2-7|few
SARAGGQGLFYEQY
>TRBV7-6|TRBJ2-1|many
ASSFLASGSGNEQF
>TRBV19|TRBJ1-1|.
ASSIKAGGTEAF
>TRBV18|TRBJ2-1|.
ASSPPWKGSF
>TRBV20-1|TRBJ2-7|.
SARDRSAVLSYEQY
>TRBV4-1|TRBJ2-7|many
ASSQGKGGDGYEQY
>TRBV5-6|TRBJ2-7|.
ASSKTGDVSSYEQY
>TRBV13|TRBJ1-1|.
ASSLRTPKAEAF
>TRBV11-3|TRBJ1-1|few
ASSDNPNTEAF
>TRBV9|TRBJ1-1|many
ASSVAGEEAF
>TRBV11-3|TRBJ1-1|many
ASSLTGTGTEAF
>TRBV20-1|TRBJ1-1|few
SATDIRDAFVSNTEAF
>TRBV12-3/TRBV12-4|TRBJ2-5|.
ASSLYGTQPETQY
>TRBV2|TRBJ2-5|few
ASSDQKGSKFQETQY
>TRBV7-9|TRBJ2-3|once
ASSQGTVSTDTQY
>TRBV5-1|TRBJ1-3|few
ASSPGEGSSGNTIY
>TRBV6-2/TRBV6-3|TRBJ2-7|few
ASSYWQEQY
>TRBV13|TRBJ2-7|few
ASSSRKGGKSSYEQY
>TRBV20-1|TRBJ2-7|many
SARDSFQGTYEQY
>TRBV29-1|TRBJ2-7|few
SVKYGQGAHEQY
>TRBV12-3/TRBV12-4|TRBJ2-4|.
SSTIGTSGNIQY
>TRBV28|TRBJ1-1|many
ASSFDTRGGAF